What follows are 15 T cell receptor beta chains derived from one specimen sequenced in a study of T cells after posttransplantation cyclophosphamide. The table came from immunoSEQ multiplex PCR; TCRdb's copy has only in-frame clones and leaves some out. The sample carries 18,000 or so clones, roughly 85% recorded once. Sequenced sample: memory CD4+ T cells sorted from blood. The receptors were gathered from a young man in good health and a related stem cell transplant donor.

About this clone itself: Other DNA sequences from this sample encode an identical CDR3 as well. The chain is built from TRBV10-1 and TRBJ2-5; tentative D call: TRBD1 (7 bases). Deletions cut 3 bases from V and 2 bases from J, with 16 bases between. Germline V gene data show CDR1 as WNHNN and CDR2 as SYGVQD (reference sequence). CDR3 size: 16 residues. The CDR3 DNA reads TGCGCCAGCAGTGACCAACGACAGGGAGGACAAGAGACCCAGTACTTC. It is translated as CASSDQRQGGQETQYF.

The chain combines TRBV6-6 with TRBJ1-2; tentative D call: TRBD1 (6 bases). Looked up from germline, CDR1 is MNHNY and CDR2 is SVGAGI (reference sequence). With 11 bases removed from V and 0 bases from J, the gap between germline ends came to 19 bases. The CDR3 runs 15 residues. CDR3 sequence: CAARAGGQANYGYTF. The CDR3, as DNA: TGTGCCGCAAGAGCGGGGGGCCAAGCTAACTATGGCTACACCTTC.

This clone was detected only a few times. The J gene is TRBJ1-4, the V gene TRBV7-2; 8 nucleotides agree with TRBD1. Per germline, CDR1 SGHTA and CDR2 FQGNSA. The CDR3 is 16 amino acids. V lost 2 bases to trimming and J lost 11 bases; unmatched junction nucleotides: 13. DNA of the CDR3: TGTGCCAGCAGCTTATCCTCGGACAGGGCAGTCGGGAAACTGTTTTTT. This codes for CASSLSSDRAVGKLFF.

The CDR3 region has the DNA TGTGCCAGCAGCTTCGGCTATAATTCACCCCTCCACTTT. This gives the protein CASSFGYNSPLHF. The chain combines TRBV11-3 with TRBJ1-6; D is ambiguous. Germline CDR1 is SGHNT and CDR2 is YENEEA. V was clipped by 3 bases and J by 3 bases, with 3 bases between them. The CDR3 loop spans 13 amino acids.

The chain employs TRBV20-1 and TRBJ1-2, with a weak D call TRBD1 (5 bases). V was pared by 6 bases and J by 3 bases, with 8 bases between. There are 11 residues in the CDR3. CDR1 is DFQATT and CDR2 is SNEGSKA in the germline V gene (reference sequence). The CDR3 DNA sequence: TGCAGTGCGGGGGGGGACTATGGCTACACCTTC. Amino acids: CSAGGDYGYTF.

This chain uses TRBV5-5 with TRBJ2-7, with D uncertain. The length of the CDR3 is 12 residues. V was trimmed by 3 bases and J by 2 bases, leaving 6 bases between them. Germline CDR1 SGHKS, CDR2 YYEKEE (reference sequence). In DNA, the CDR3 is TGTGCCAGCAGCTCACAGCCCTACGAGCAGTACTTC. Translating it yields CASSSQPYEQYF. The full variable domain, in which reference TRBV5-5 and TRBJ2-7 provide the parts outside the CDR3, is DAGVTQSPTHLIKTRGQQVTLRCSPISGHKSVSWYQQVLGQGPQFIFQYYEKEERGRGNFPDRFSARQFPNYSSELNVNALLLGDSALYLCASSSQPYEQYFGPGTRLTVT.

This rearrangement joins TRBV11-2 to TRBJ2-1; 11 bases are a match to TRBD2. This CDR3 spans 18 amino acids. Germline values: CDR1 SGHAT, CDR2 FQNNGV. V was pared by 1 base and J by 2 bases, with 7 bases of the junction left unmatched. CDR3 nucleotide sequence: TGTGCCAGCAGCTTAGGTGGTAGCGGGGGGGCTACCTACAATGAGCAGTTCTTC. This gives the protein CASSLGGSGGATYNEQFF.

This chain joins TRBV4-1 and TRBJ2-7; D remains unclear. This CDR3 has 15 residues. From germline, CDR1 is MGHRA and CDR2 YSYEKL. The germline V and J ends were trimmed by 1 base and 5 bases, with 15 bases remaining between them. The DNA of the CDR3 is TGCGCCAGCAGCCAAGGTTCCAGGTTGATCCACGAGCAGTACTTC. This sequence encodes CASSQGSRLIHEQYF.

This sequence joins TRBV28 and TRBJ2-2; possibly TRBD2 for D (5 bases). V was pared by 11 bases and J by 4 bases, with 14 bases between. The germline V gene has CDR1 MDHEN and CDR2 SYDVKM. The CDR3 is 13 residues long. CDR3: CAEDSGSTGELFF. The CDR3 coding sequence is TGTGCCGAAGACTCGGGGTCCACCGGGGAGCTGTTTTTT.

The chain links TRBV19 to TRBJ1-4, with D possibly being TRBD1 (6 bases). Trimming shortened V by 4 bases and J by 3 bases, and 15 bases separated the two germline ends. Germline V gene lookup returns CDR1 LNHDA and CDR2 SQIVND (reference sequence). CDR3 length equals 16 residues. CDR3 protein: CASSRPPGQANEKLFF. As DNA, the CDR3 is TGTGCCAGTAGTAGGCCCCCGGGACAAGCTAATGAAAAACTGTTTTTT.

This chain uses TRBV9 with TRBJ2-5, with 15 bases matching TRBD2. Germline V gives CDR1 SGDLS, CDR2 YYNGEE. V lost 4 bases to trimming and J lost 4 bases; unmatched junction nucleotides: 14. The CDR3 length is 19 residues. For the CDR3, the DNA is TGTGCCAGCAGCCTTTCCAGATTCGGACTAGCGGGGGGGCGAGAGACCCAGTACTTC. Its translation: CASSLSRFGLAGGRETQYF.

This sequence joins TRBV19 and TRBJ2-3; D might be TRBD1 (5 bases). The CDR3 is 16 residues long. V lost 1 base, J lost 0 bases, and 11 bases lay in between. In germline, CDR1 is LNHDA, CDR2 SQIVND (reference sequence). Here the CDR3 DNA reads TGTGCCAGTAGTATAGGGGGCAGGAGAAGCACAGATACGCAGTATTTT. Translated, it gives CASSIGGRRSTDTQYF.

The chain carries TRBV28 and TRBJ2-2, with 7 nucleotides matching TRBD1. From germline, CDR1 is MDHEN and CDR2 SYDVKM. This CDR3 is built from 18 residues. Germline trimming cut 4 bases from V and 4 bases from J; bases unmatched to any gene: 15. The CDR3 loop reads CASSYTTSWDSFTGELFF. The CDR3 DNA sequence: TGTGCCAGCAGTTATACAACTTCATGGGACAGCTTCACCGGGGAGCTGTTTTTT.

V usage is TRBV15 and J usage is TRBJ2-5; D gene ambiguous. CDR1 LNHNV and CDR2 YYDKDF come from the germline V gene (reference sequence). Trimming took 1 base from V and 5 from J, leaving 14 bases between them. This CDR3 has 15 amino acids. The CDR3 sequence is CATSRVSPTRETQYF. The CDR3 nucleotides are TGTGCCACCAGCAGAGTAAGCCCAACCAGGGAGACCCAGTACTTC. Combining the CDR3 with reference TRBV15 and TRBJ2-5 gives the whole variable domain DAMVIQNPRYQVTQFGKPVTLSCSQTLNHNVMYWYQQKSSQAPKLLFHYYDKDFNNEADTPDNFQSRRPNTSFCFLDIRSPGLGDTAMYLCATSRVSPTRETQYFGPGTRLLVL.

J is TRBJ2-3 and V is TRBV9; maybe TRBD1 (6 bases). The CDR3 has 16 amino acids. Trimming took off 4 bases at V and 0 bases at J, with 15 bases between the two ends. Germline CDR1 and CDR2: SGDLS and YYNGEE. This CDR3 reads CASSPTGTTSTDTQYF. CDR3 in DNA: TGTGCCAGCAGCCCGACCGGGACAACTAGCACAGATACGCAGTATTTT.